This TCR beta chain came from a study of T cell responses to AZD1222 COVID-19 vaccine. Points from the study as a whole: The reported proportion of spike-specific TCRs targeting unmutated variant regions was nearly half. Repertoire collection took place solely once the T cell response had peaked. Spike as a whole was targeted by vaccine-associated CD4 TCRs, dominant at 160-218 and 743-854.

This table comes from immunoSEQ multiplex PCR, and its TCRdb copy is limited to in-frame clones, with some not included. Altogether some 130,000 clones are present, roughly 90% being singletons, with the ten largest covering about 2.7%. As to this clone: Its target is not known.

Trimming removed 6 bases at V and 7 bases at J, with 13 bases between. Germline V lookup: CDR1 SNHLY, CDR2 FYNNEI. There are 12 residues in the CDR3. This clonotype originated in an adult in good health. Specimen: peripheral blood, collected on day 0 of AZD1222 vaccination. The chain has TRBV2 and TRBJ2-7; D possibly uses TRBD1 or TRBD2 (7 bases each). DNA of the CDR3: TGTGCCAGCAGGAACAGGGGAGGGGAGCAGTACTTC. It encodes CASRNRGGEQYF.